The clone carrying this T cell receptor (beta chain) was counted between two and nine times. Antigen specificity is unknown. The source of the sample is a study of post-analysis software for immune sequencing data. Study-level points and caveats: TRBV segments more frequent in patients than in controls numbered several and included TRBV5-6, TRBV5-1 and TRBV20-1.

Incorporated into the TCR beta cDNA libraries were unique molecular identifiers, which served to reduce PCR and sequencing biases. Each CDR3 protein is one row after TCRdb ran MiXCR on the PCR reads. The repertoire includes 700,000 to 800,000 distinct CDR3 sequences, 30% of them detected once, and 0.55% to 0.65% sits in the top ten. Trimming at V came to 7 bases and at J to 0 bases, leaving 7 bases not matched to a gene. Germline CDR1 and CDR2: SGDLS and YYNGEE. The CDR3 has 15 residues. The TCR was taken from a girl aged 10 to 17 with multiple sclerosis. The V gene is TRBV9, the J gene TRBJ2-1; 7 positions agree with TRBD2. The sample consisted of blood. For the CDR3, the DNA is TGTGCCAGCGGAGAGGGCGGGAGCTCCTACAATGAGCAGTTCTTC. Translating it yields CASGEGGSSYNEQFF.